The rows below give T cell receptor beta chains drawn from one sample of a study of graft-versus-host responses after intestinal transplantation. Clones were sequenced by immunoSEQ multiplex PCR, and TCRdb holds only the in-frame ones, with some missing. The sample lists under 20,000 clones; roughly nine tenths were seen once. Sequencing used PBMCs, obtained approximately 230 days after intestinal transplant. These receptors were collected from a human patient who received an intestinal transplant, so some T cells may come from the graft donor. Both conserved end residues are part of each CDR3. The D gene is left open where the match is weak. The size entry is marked missing in some rows and otherwise reads once, few, many or a size class.

NA	TRBV27	NA	TRBJ2-2	TGTGCCAGCAGCTTCTGGAGGGGGGCAGGCACCGGGGAGCTGTTTTTT	CASSFWRGAGTGELFF
NA	TRBV9	NA	TRBJ2-2	TGTGCCAGCAGCGTAGCGGGGCGGACCGGGGAGCTGTTTTTT	CASSVAGRTGELFF
NA	TRBV19	NA	TRBJ1-5	TGTGCCAGTAGCACCTGGGCCGTACAGCCCCAGCATTTT	CASSTWAVQPQHF
TRBD1	TRBV25-1	NA	TRBJ2-3	TGTGCCAGCACCGCGACAGGGGGCACAGATACGCAGTATTTT	CASTATGGTDTQYF
NA	TRBV6-4	NA	TRBJ2-5	TGTGCCAGCCAGACCCAGTACTTC	CASQTQYF
NA	TRBV9	few	TRBJ2-1	TGTGCCAGCAGCGTAGGAGGTTTAGTAGCGAATGAGCAGTTCTTC	CASSVGGLVANEQFF
TRBD1	TRBV27	NA	TRBJ1-4	TGTGCCAGCAGTTTAATTTCGGACAGGGCCGAAAATGAAAAACTGTTTTTT	CASSLISDRAENEKLFF
TRBD2	TRBV2	NA	TRBJ2-3	TGTGCCAGCAGGGAGACTAGCGGGGAGTTGGATACGCAGTATTTT	CASRETSGELDTQYF
NA	TRBV15	NA	TRBJ2-4	TGTGCCACCAGCACTGACAGAGGCCAAGGGTTAATTCAGTACTTC	CATSTDRGQGLIQYF
TRBD1	TRBV18	NA	TRBJ2-3	TGTGCCAGCTCACCTAACAGGGGTGGCACAGATACGCAGTATTTT	CASSPNRGGTDTQYF
NA	TRBV7-9	NA	TRBJ2-1	TGTGCCAGCAGCTCGACTGTTAACTCCTACAATGAGCAGTTCTTC	CASSSTVNSYNEQFF
TRBD1	TRBV27	NA	TRBJ1-5	TGTGCCAGCAGTTTACTTGGGACAGGGGGCCCCCAGCATTTT	CASSLLGTGGPQHF
NA	TRBV19	NA	TRBJ1-2	TGTGCCAGTTCCCCCACGGGGGTTGGCTATGGCTACACCTTC	CASSPTGVGYGYTF
NA	TRBV5-1	NA	TRBJ2-1	TGCGCCAGCAGCTTGGGGGGCCTTCTTTGGTCGCATGAGCAGTTCTTC	CASSLGGLLWSHEQFF
TRBD1	TRBV2	NA	TRBJ2-7	TGTGCCAGCATTGCCCCGGGACAGGGGGCCGGGCAGTACTTC	CASIAPGQGAGQYF
NA	TRBV5-6	few	TRBJ2-3	TGTGCCAGCAGTCGGATGGTAGATACGCAGTATTTT	CASSRMVDTQYF
TRBD2	TRBV27	NA	TRBJ2-3	TGTGCCAGCAGTTTTTCTCTAGCGGGGTGGCAAGATACGCAGTATTTT	CASSFSLAGWQDTQYF
NA	TRBV21-1	NA	TRBJ1-5	TGTGCCAGCAGCCCTAGCGAAAGGACAGGGTCGGGGCATCAGCCCCAGCATTTT	CASSPSERTGSGHQPQHF
NA	TRBV19	NA	TRBJ1-1	TGTGCCACTAGCGGGGCGTTGAACACTGAAGCTTTCTTT	CATSGALNTEAFF
NA	TRBV7-8	NA	TRBJ1-5	TGTGCCAGCAGCTTAGCGCGCAGGGTGGGAAATCGGCCCCAGCATTTT	CASSLARRVGNRPQHF
NA	TRBV4-1	NA	TRBJ1-2	TGCGCCAGCAGCCAGTGGGACGGGGAATATGGCTACACCTTC	CASSQWDGEYGYTF
NA	TRBV4-2	once	TRBJ2-1	TGTGCCAGCAGCCAAGGGGATGCCTCCTACAATGAGCAGTTCTTC	CASSQGDASYNEQFF
NA	TRBV11-2	few	TRBJ2-7	TGTGCCAGCAGCTCGGGTGCCTACGAGCAGTACTTC	CASSSGAYEQYF
TRBD1	TRBV11-2	NA	TRBJ2-7	TGTGCCAGCAGCTTAGGGGCGGGGACAGGTTCCTACGAGCAGTACTTC	CASSLGAGTGSYEQYF
NA	TRBV7-6	NA	TRBJ1-2	TGTGCCAGCAGCTTAGATCGAGGGCTTGAGGGCTACACCTTC	CASSLDRGLEGYTF
NA	TRBV6-5	NA	TRBJ2-2	TGTGCCAGCAGTCTACAGGGGAACACCGGGGAGCTGTTTTTT	CASSLQGNTGELFF